What follows is one TCR beta chain and its context. The antigen is unknown. At one boundary the junction diverges from the germline segment, which might be a read error. This CDR3 spans 14 amino acids. CDR1 is DFQATT, CDR2 SNEGSKA, per germline (reference sequence). This sample is drawn from a study of T cells in Graves' hyperthyroidism and ophthalmopathy. General study results and limits: A model of 13 V-J pairs discriminated ophthalmopathy from stable hyperthyroidism.

RNA transcripts yielded amplified TCR beta CDR3 regions. The HTBI primer set drove a first-round RT-PCR of the TCR CDR3. TCRdb re-called the multiplex PCR reads with MiXCR, one entry per CDR3 protein. The sample carries tens of thousands of distinct CDR3 sequences, more than 40% recorded once. The sequencing sample was made of peripheral blood or thyroid tissue (not recorded which). This TCR was sampled from a woman aged 45 to 65 with Graves' hyperthyroidism. This rearrangement joins TRBV20-1 to TRBJ2-5; the D is unclear. CDR3 residues: CSAPGWTDQETQCF. In DNA form, the CDR3 reads TGCAGTGCTCCTGGCTGGACGGACCAAGAGACCCAGTGCTTC.